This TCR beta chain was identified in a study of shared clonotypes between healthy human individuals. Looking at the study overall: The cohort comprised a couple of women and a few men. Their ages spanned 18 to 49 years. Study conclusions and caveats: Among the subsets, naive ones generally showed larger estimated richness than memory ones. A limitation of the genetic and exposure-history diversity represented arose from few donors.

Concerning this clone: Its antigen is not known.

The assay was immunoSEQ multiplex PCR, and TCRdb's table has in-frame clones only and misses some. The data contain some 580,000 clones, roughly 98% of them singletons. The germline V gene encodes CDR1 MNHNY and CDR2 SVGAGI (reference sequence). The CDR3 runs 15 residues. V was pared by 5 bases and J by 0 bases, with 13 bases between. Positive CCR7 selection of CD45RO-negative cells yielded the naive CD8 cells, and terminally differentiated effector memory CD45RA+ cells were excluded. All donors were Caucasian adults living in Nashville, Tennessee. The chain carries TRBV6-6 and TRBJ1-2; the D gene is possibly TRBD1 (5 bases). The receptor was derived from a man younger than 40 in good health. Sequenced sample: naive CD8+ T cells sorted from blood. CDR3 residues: CASSANGGTNYGYTF. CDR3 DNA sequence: TGTGCCAGCAGTGCGAATGGGGGGACTAACTATGGCTACACCTTC.